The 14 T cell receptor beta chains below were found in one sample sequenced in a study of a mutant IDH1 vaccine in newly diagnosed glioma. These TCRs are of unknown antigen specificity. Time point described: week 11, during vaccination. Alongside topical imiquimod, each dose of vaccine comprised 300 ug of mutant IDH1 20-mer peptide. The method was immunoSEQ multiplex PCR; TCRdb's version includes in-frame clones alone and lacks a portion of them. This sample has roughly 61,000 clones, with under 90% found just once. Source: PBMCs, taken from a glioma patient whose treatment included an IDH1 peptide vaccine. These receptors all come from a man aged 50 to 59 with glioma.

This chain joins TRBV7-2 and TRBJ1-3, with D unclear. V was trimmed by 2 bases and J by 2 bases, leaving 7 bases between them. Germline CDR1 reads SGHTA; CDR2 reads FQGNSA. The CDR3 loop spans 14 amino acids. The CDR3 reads CASSLPSAGNTIYF. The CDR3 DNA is TGTGCCAGCAGCTTACCCTCTGCTGGAAACACCATATATTTT.

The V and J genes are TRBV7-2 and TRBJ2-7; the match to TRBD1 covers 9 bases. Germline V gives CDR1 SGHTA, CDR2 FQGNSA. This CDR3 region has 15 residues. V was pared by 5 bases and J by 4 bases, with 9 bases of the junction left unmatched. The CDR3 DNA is TGTGCCAGCAGCCCAGCCGGGACAGGGAGATACGAGCAGTACTTC. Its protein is CASSPAGTGRYEQYF.

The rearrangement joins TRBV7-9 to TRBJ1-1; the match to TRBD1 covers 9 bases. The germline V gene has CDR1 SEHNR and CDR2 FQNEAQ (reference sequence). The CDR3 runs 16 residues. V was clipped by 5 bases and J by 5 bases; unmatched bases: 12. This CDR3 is CASSHPPGQGETEAFF. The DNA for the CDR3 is TGTGCCAGCAGCCACCCTCCGGGACAGGGCGAGACTGAAGCTTTCTTT.

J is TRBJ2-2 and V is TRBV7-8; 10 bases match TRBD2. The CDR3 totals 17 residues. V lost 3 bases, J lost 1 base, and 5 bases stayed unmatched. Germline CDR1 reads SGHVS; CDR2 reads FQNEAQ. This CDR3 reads CASSLGGTSENTGELFF. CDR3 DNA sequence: TGTGCCAGCAGCTTGGGGGGGACTAGCGAGAACACCGGGGAGCTGTTTTTT.

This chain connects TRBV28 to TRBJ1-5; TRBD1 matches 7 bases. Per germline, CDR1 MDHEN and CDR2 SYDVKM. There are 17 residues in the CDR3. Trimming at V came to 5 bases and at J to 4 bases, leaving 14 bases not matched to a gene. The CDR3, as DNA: TGTGCCAGCAGTGCTCTACTGGGACAGCCGCGAAATCAGCCCCAGCATTTT. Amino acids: CASSALLGQPRNQPQHF.

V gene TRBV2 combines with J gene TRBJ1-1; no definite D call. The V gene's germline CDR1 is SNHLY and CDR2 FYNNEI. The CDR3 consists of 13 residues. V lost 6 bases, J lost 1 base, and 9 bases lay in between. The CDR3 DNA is TGTGCCAGCAGAGGGCGAACGAACACTGAAGCTTTCTTT. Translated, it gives CASRGRTNTEAFF.

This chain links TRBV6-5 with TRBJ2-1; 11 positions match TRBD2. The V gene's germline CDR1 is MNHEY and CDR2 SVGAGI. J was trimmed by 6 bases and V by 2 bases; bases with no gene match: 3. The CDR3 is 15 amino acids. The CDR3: CASSYGLAGGNEQFF. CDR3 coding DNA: TGTGCCAGCAGTTACGGGCTAGCGGGGGGCAATGAGCAGTTCTTC.

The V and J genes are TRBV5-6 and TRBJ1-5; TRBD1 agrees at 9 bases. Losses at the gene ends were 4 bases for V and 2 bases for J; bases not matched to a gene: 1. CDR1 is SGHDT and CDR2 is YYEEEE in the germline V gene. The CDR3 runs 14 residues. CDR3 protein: CASSRTGGNQPQHF. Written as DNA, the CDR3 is TGTGCCAGCAGCCGGACAGGGGGCAATCAGCCCCAGCATTTT.

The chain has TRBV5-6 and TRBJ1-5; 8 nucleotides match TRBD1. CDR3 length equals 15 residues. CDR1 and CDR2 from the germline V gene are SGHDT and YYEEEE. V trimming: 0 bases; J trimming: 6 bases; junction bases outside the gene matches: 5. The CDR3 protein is CASSLAGGRGQPQHF. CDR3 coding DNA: TGTGCCAGCAGCTTGGCAGGGGGCCGGGGTCAGCCCCAGCATTTT.

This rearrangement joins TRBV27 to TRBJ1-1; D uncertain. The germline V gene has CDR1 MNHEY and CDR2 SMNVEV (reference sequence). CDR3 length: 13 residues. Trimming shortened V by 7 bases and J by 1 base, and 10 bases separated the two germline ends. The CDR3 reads CASTAPPNTEAFF. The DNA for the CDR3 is TGTGCCAGCACGGCACCTCCGAACACTGAAGCTTTCTTT.

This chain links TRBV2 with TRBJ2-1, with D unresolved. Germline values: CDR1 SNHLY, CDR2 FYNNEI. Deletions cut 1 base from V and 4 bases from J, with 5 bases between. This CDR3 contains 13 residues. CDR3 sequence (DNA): TGTGCCAGCAGTGAAGGGGGATACAATGAGCAGTTCTTC. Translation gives CASSEGGYNEQFF.

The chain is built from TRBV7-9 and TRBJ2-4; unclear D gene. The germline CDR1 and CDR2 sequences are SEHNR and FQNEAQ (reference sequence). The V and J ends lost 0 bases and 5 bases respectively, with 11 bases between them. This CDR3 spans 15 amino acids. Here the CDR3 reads CASSLAGLKENIQYF. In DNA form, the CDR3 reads TGTGCCAGCAGCTTAGCGGGTTTAAAAGAAAACATTCAGTACTTC.

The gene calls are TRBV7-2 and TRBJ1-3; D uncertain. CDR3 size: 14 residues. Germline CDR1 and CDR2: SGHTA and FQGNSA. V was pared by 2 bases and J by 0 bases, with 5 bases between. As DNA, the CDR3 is TGTGCCAGCAGCTTATTTGGCTCTGGAAACACCATATATTTT. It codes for CASSLFGSGNTIYF.

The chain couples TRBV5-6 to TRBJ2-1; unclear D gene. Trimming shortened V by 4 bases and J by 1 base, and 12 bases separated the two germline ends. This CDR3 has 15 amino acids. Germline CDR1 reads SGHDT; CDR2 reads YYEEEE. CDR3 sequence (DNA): TGTGCCAGCAGCCCCAGCTCGTGGTCCTACAATGAGCAGTTCTTC. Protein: CASSPSSWSYNEQFF.